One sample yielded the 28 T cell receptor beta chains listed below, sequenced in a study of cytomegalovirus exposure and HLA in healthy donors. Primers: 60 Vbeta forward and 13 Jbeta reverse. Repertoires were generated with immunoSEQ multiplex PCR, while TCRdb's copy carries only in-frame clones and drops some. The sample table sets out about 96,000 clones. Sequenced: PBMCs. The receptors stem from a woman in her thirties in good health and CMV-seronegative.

CDR3 coding DNA: TGTGCCAGCAGTTATAGCGGGAGGGGGACAGATACGCAGTATTTT. As protein: CASSYSGRGTDTQYF. J is TRBJ2-3 and V is TRBV7-2; 11 bases fit TRBD2. CDR3 length: 15 amino acids. V trimming: 6 bases; J trimming: 3 bases; junction bases outside the gene matches: 5. Germline values: CDR1 SGHTA, CDR2 FQGNSA.

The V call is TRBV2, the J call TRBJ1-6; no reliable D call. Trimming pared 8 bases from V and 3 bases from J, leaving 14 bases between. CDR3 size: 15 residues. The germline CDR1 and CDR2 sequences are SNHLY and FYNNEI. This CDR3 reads CASGATGIYNSPLHF. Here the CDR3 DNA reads TGTGCCAGCGGAGCCACCGGGATCTATAATTCACCCCTCCACTTT.

The CDR3 region has the DNA TGTGCCAGCAGCGTAGAGACAGGCGCCATATATTTT. This gives the protein CASSVETGAIYF. V gene TRBV9 combines with J gene TRBJ1-3; D may be TRBD1 (6 bases). The CDR3 extends over 12 amino acids. Germline V gives CDR1 SGDLS, CDR2 YYNGEE. The V and J ends lost 0 bases and 11 bases respectively, with 9 bases between them.

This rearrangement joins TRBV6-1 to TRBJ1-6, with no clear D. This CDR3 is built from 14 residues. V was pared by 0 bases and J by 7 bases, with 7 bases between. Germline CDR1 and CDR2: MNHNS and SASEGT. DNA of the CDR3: TGTGCCAGCAGTGAAGCTGGAGACAATTCACCCCTCCACTTT. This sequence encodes CASSEAGDNSPLHF.

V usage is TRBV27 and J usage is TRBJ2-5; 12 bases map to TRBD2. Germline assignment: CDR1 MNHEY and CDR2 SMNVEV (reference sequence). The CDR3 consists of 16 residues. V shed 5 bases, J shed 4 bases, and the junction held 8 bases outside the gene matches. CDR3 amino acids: CASSPLAGGLGETQYF. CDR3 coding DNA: TGTGCCAGCAGTCCCCTAGCGGGGGGGCTAGGAGAGACCCAGTACTTC.

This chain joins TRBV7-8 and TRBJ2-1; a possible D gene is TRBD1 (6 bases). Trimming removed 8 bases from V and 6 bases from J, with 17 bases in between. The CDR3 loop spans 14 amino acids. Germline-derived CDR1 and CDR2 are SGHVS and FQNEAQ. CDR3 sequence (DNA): TGTGCCAGCGTGCCGGGACATGATAGCAATGAGCAGTTCTTC. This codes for CASVPGHDSNEQFF. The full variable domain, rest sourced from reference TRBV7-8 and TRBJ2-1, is GAGVSQSPRYKVAKRGQDVALRCDPISGHVSLFWYQQALGQGPEFLTYFQNEAQLDKSGLPSDRFFAERPEGSVSTLKIQRTQQEDSAVYLCASVPGHDSNEQFFGPGTRLTVL.

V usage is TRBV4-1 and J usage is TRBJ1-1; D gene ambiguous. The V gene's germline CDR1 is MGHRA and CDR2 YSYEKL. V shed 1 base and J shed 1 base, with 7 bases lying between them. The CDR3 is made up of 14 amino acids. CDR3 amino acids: CASSQAWANTEAFF. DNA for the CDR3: TGCGCCAGCAGCCAAGCTTGGGCGAACACTGAAGCTTTCTTT.

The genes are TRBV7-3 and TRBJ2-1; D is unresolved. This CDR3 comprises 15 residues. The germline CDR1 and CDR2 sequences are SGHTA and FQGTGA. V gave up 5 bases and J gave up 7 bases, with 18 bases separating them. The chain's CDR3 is CASSPGLPPRNEQFF. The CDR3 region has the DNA TGTGCCAGCAGCCCCGGCCTACCTCCGCGGAATGAGCAGTTCTTC.

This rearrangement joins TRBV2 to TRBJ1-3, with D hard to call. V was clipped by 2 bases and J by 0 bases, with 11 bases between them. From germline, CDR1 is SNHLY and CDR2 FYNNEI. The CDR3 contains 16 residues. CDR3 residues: CASSELRDYSGNTIYF. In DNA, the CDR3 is TGTGCCAGCAGTGAATTGCGGGATTACTCTGGAAACACCATATATTTT.

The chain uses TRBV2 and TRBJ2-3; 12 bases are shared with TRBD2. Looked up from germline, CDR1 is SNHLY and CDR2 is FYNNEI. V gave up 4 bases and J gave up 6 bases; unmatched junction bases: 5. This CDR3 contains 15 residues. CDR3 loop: CASSVLLAGGDTQYF. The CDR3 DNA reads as TGTGCCAGCAGTGTTTTGCTAGCGGGAGGGGATACGCAGTATTTT. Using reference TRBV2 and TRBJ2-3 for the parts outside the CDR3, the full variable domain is EPEVTQTPSHQVTQMGQEVILRCVPISNHLYFYWYRQILGQKVEFLVSFYNNEISEKSEIFDDQFSVERPDGSNFTLKIRSTKLEDSAMYFCASSVLLAGGDTQYFGPGTRLTVL.

The CDR3: CASSTNLAGLEQYF. The CDR3 DNA reads as TGTGCCAGCAGTACCAACTTAGCGGGGCTCGAGCAGTACTTC. V and J are TRBV6-5 and TRBJ2-7; 8 nucleotides agree with TRBD2. Losses at the gene ends were 5 bases for V and 6 bases for J; bases not matched to a gene: 9. This CDR3 has 14 residues. The V gene's germline CDR1 is MNHEY and CDR2 SVGAGI.

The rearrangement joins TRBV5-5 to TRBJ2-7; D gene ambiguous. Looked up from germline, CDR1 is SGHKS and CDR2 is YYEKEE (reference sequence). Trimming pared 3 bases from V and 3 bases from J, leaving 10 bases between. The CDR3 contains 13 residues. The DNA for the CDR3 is TGTGCCAGCAGCTCGCGACTGAGCTACGAGCAGTACTTC. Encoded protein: CASSSRLSYEQYF.

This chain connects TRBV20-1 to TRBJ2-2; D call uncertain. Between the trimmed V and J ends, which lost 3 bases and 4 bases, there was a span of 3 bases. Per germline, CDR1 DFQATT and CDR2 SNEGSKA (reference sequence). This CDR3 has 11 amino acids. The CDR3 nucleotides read TGCAGTGCTAGCGGCACCGGGGAGCTGTTTTTT. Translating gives CSASGTGELFF.

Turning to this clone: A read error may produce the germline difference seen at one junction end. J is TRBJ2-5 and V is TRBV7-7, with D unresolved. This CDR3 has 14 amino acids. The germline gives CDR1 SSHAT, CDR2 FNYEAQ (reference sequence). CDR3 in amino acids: CASSLVGIQETQYF. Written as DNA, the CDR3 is TGTGCTAGCAGCTTAGTGGGCATCCAAGAGACCCAGTACTTC.

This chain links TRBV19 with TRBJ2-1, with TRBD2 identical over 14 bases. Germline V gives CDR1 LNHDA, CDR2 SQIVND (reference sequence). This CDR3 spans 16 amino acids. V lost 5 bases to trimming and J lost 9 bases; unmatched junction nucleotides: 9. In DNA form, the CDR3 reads TGTGCCAGTAGTTCCACCGGGACTAGCGGGAGCAGTGAGCAGTTCTTC. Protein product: CASSSTGTSGSSEQFF. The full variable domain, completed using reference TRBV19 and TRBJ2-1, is DGGITQSPKYLFRKEGQNVTLSCEQNLNHDAMYWYRQDPGQGLRLIYYSQIVNDFQKGDIAEGYSVSREKKESFPLTVTSAQKNPTAFYLCASSSTGTSGSSEQFFGPGTRLTVL.

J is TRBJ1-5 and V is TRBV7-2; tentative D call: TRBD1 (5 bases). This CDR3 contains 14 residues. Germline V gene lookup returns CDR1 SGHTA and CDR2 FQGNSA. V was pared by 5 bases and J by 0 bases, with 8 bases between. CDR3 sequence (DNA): TGTGCCAGCAGCGCGGGGACTAGCAATCAGCCCCAGCATTTT. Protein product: CASSAGTSNQPQHF.

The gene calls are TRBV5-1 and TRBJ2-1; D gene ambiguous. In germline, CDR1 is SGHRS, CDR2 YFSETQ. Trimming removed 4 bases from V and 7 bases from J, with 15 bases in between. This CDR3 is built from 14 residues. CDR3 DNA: TGCGCCAGCAGCCCTCAGCTAGGTAGAAATGAGCAGTTCTTC. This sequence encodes CASSPQLGRNEQFF.

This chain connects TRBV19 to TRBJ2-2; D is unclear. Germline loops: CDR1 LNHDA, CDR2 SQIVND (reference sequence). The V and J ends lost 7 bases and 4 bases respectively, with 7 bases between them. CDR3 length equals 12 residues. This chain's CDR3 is CASNGFTGELFF. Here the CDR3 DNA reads TGTGCCAGTAACGGGTTCACCGGGGAGCTGTTTTTT.

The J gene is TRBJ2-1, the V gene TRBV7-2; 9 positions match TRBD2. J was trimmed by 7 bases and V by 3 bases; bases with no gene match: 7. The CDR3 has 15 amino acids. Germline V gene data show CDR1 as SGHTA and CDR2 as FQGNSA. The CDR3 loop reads CASSFSGSKKNEQFF. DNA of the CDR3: TGTGCCAGCAGCTTTAGCGGGAGTAAAAAGAATGAGCAGTTCTTC.

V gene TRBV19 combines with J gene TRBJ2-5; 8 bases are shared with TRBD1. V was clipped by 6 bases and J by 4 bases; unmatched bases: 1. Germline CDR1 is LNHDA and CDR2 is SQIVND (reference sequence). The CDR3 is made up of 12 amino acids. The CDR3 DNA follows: TGTGCCAGTAGCCAGGGGGCAGAGACCCAGTACTTC. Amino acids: CASSQGAETQYF. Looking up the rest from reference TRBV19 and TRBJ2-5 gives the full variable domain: DGGITQSPKYLFRKEGQNVTLSCEQNLNHDAMYWYRQDPGQGLRLIYYSQIVNDFQKGDIAEGYSVSREKKESFPLTVTSAQKNPTAFYLCASSQGAETQYFGPGTRLLVL.

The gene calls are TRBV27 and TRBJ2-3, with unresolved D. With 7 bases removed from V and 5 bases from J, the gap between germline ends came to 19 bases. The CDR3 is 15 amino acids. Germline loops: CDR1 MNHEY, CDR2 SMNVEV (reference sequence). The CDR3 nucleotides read TGTGCCAGCACTCGAGGCTTAGCCTACGGAGATACGCAGTATTTT. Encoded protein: CASTRGLAYGDTQYF.

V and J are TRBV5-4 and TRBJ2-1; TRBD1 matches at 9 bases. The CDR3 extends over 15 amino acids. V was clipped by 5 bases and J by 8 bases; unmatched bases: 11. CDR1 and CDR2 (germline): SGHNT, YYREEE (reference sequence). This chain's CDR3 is CASRNMGQGEDEQFF. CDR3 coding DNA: TGTGCCAGCAGGAACATGGGACAGGGTGAGGATGAGCAGTTCTTC.

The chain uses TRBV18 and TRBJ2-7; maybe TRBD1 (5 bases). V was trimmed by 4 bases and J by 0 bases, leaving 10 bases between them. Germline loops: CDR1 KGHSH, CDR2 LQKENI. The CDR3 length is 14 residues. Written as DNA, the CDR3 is TGTGCCAGCTCACTTCTGGACACCTCCTACGAGCAGTACTTC. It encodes CASSLLDTSYEQYF.

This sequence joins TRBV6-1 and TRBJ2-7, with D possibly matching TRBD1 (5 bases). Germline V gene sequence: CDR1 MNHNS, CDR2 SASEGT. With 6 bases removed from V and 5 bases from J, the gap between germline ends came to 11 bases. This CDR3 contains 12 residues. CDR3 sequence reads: CASRGQRNEQYF. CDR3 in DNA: TGTGCCAGCAGGGGGCAGCGAAACGAGCAGTACTTC.

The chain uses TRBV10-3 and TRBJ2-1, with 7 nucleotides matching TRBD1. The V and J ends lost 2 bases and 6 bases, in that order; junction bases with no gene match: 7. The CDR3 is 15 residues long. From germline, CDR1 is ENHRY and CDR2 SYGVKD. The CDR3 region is CAISEQTGLGNEQFF. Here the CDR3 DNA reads TGTGCCATCAGTGAGCAGACAGGGTTGGGCAATGAGCAGTTCTTC.

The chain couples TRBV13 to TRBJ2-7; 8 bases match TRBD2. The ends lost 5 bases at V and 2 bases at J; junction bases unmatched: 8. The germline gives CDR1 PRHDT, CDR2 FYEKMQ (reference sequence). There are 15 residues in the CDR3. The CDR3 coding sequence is TGTGCCAGCAGCCCAAGTACTAGCGGTACCTACGAGCAGTACTTC. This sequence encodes CASSPSTSGTYEQYF.

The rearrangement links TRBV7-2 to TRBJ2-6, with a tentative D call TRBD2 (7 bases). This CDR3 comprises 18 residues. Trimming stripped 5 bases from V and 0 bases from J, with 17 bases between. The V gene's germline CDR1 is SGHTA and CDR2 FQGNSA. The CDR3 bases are TGTGCCAGCAGCCTAGTGGGGGGGCGGCCCTCTGGGGCCAACGTCCTGACTTTC. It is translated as CASSLVGGRPSGANVLTF.

The CDR3 nucleotides read TGCGCCAGCAGCCCATCCCGGGGACATCTCCCCGGGGAGCTGTTTTTT. As protein: CASSPSRGHLPGELFF. The chain uses TRBV4-1 and TRBJ2-2; tentative D call: TRBD1 (6 bases). This CDR3 is built from 16 residues. V shed 4 bases and J shed 6 bases, with 18 bases lying between them. From germline, CDR1 is MGHRA and CDR2 YSYEKL.